This T cell receptor (beta chain) appears in the sequencing data of a study of long-term antiretroviral therapy in people with HIV (dated by TCRdb to between 2021 and 2024). About the investigation overall: Collection of the earliest samples took place about a decade ahead of the 2015 WHO recommendation for immediate ART, at a time when ART was typically delayed until CD4 counts fell. A retrospective serial study tested whether ART initiation and durable HIV suppression were associated with changes in peripheral blood TRB repertoire composition and diversity. Test extractions of a monoclonal T-cell line alongside some 36 polyclonal samples showed no cross-contamination during QIAcube processing. The cohort contributed over 150 cryopreserved PBMC samples from around 33 adults with confirmed HIV infection, collected serially over a mean of around 6 years (range 1-12). About 35% of the 30 participants with HIV were female. On the study overall, not on this receptor specifically: Expanded TRB clones identified before ART initiation dominated the repertoire across all time points, though the dominance fluctuated and decreased in many PLHIV after ART. Limited PBMC availability meant only the TCR beta chain was sequenced, without alpha chain pairing. Narrower CDR3 length ranges were observed in HIV repertoires than in controls, and an antigen-experienced repertoire with only a slight naive shift after ART was suggested by the network structure. Inferences about post-ART repertoire changes are limited because no data were available on ART adherence, viral resistance or therapy changes. ART initiation was associated with a significant increase in TRB diversity, but diversity stayed significantly below transplant donor controls even after long-term ART. The samples span the years 2004 to 2017, and the ART regimens used at that time may not be as effective as current regimens. Because pre-ART samples had limited cell numbers, profiling was done on unsorted PBMC rather than on sorted CD4+ and CD8+ T cells.

As to this clone: The specificity of this receptor is unknown. Per-base qualities were not stored, and no clone one base away is much larger.

To be included, a participant needed at least one PBMC sample from before ART initiation plus at least two post-ART samples. Every participant with HIV received treatment in the United States of America. Before DNA extraction, cryopreserved samples of 1-10 million PBMC were thawed and washed. At the time of the earliest PBMC sample, participants with HIV were aged between roughly 23 and 60 years. Per participant, PBMC samples came from 1-4 timepoints prior to ART initiation and 2-8 timepoints following ART initiation, for a median of 7 samples. Serial HIV viral load, CD4+ T-cell count, ART history and demographic data were obtained for every participant. Genomic DNA was extracted from unsorted PBMC with a Qiagen kit on a QIAcube, processed in batches of 12 samples. Reading the germline V gene (reference sequence) gives CDR1 MNHEY and CDR2 SMNVEV. The CDR3 runs 16 residues from the cysteine to the phenylalanine. The read is trimmed to its CDR3 DNA, 48 bases read in frame from base 1. Between the V and J ends, shortened by 5 bases and 7 bases respectively, the junction contains 20 bases.

The immunoSEQ hsTCRB v3.0 assay was used at survey level resolution to sequence the TRB variable region. A depth of about 35,000-50,000 T-cell genomes per sample was targeted for TRB sequencing. TRB libraries were pooled and sequenced on an Illumina MiSeq using a v3 150-cycle kit. The original methods were these. Repertoire analysis ran in R within a reproducible Nextflow workflow covering QC, data transformation and analysis. Custom analyses were implemented in LymphoSeq2, an R package for AIRR-Seq data exploration. Several samples that yielded fewer than 5000 total TRB sequences were excluded, so that around 190 HIV repertoires were analyzed. Among the 170 to 200 retained HIV repertoires, 55 to 65 were collected before ART initiation and 120 to 130 after ART initiation. Repertoires were downsampled to 5000 TRB nucleotide sequences, and summary statistics were averaged over 100 downsampling iterations. Only TRB sequences with CDR3 regions of at least seven amino acids were retained for analysis. Two measures captured diversity: a Shannon entropy-derived clonality score and the Gini coefficient. Repertoire networks linked the top 5000 CDR3 amino acid sequences whenever two sequences differed by an edit distance of one. For TRB CDR3 amino acid sequences, antigen specificity groups and MHC restriction were predicted with GLIPH2. To flag known CMV, EBV, HIV or tissue antigen associations, CDR3 amino acid sequences were matched against VDJdb and McPAS-TCR. Pre-ART, post-ART and control groups were compared with Wilcoxon signed-rank tests and Holm-Bonferroni correction. TCRdb provides this immuneACCESS table in a form limited to in-frame rearrangements. Some clones are lacking; in checked studies, under half of them reflect an unresolved V gene, and why the rest are absent is not known. The DNA gave D and trimming, while V, J and clone size come from that table. This sample comprises about 32,000 clones, 75% to 85% of them detected only once. The ten largest clonotypes hold about 4.4% of the sample.

Sequences were derived from unsorted PBMCs, sampled around 3.3 years after starting antiretroviral therapy. This TCR was recovered from a man younger than 35 with HIV. Recombination connected TRBV27 to TRBJ1-4; no D gene can be assigned with confidence. The CDR3 amino acid sequence is: CASSAWGPRMGEKLFF. The nucleotides read TGTGCCAGCAGTGCTTGGGGTCCAAGGATGGGTGAAAAACTGTTTTTT. Joined to the reference TRBV27 and TRBJ1-4 proteins, this CDR3 gives the full variable domain: EAQVTQNPRYLITVTGKKLTVTCSQNMNHEYMSWYRQDPGLGLRQIYYSMNVEVTDKGDVPEGYKVSRKEKRNFPLILESPSPNQTSLYFCASSAWGPRMGEKLFFGSGTQLSVL.